Listed below are T cell receptor beta chains from one sample, sequenced in a study of spatial heterogeneity in lung cancer. TCRdb re-derived calls from the 5' RACE reads in MiXCR, one entry per CDR3 protein. The profile shows about 8,400 distinct CDR3 sequences, 4% to 6% of them singletons. This material consisted of lung tumor tissue, taken at surgery. Source of these receptors: a female donor with early-stage non-small cell lung cancer. CDR3s include the opening cysteine and the closing phenylalanine or tryptophan. D genes are given only for firm matches. Size values are once, few and many counts, or a class for expanded clones, and some rows have none.

clone_size cdr3_length d_call j_call v_call cdr3_aa cdr3_nt
many 18 TRBD2 TRBJ2-2 TRBV7-3 CASRSGLAGGPFGGELFF TGTGCCAGCAGATCCGGACTAGCGGGAGGGCCGTTTGGCGGGGAGCTGTTTTTT
few 16 TRBD1 TRBJ1-6 TRBV9 CASSDIRQGSSSPLHF TGTGCCAGCTCAGATATCCGACAGGGCTCTAGTTCACCCCTCCACTTT
many 14 TRBD2 TRBJ2-1 TRBV28 CASSLEREYNEQFF TGTGCCAGCAGTTTAGAGCGGGAGTACAATGAGCAGTTCTTC
medium-sized 16 - TRBJ1-1 TRBV9 CASSVEDYPVNTEAFF TGTGCCAGCAGCGTAGAAGATTATCCAGTCAACACTGAAGCTTTCTTT
many 13 - TRBJ1-1 TRBV11-3 CASSPEGITEAFF TGTGCCAGCAGCCCCGAGGGGATCACTGAAGCTTTCTTT
many 15 TRBD1 TRBJ1-6 TRBV7-6 CASSLIQGANSPLHF TGTGCCAGCAGCTTGATACAGGGGGCAAATTCACCCCTCCACTTT
few 16 - TRBJ2-2 TRBV6-1 CASSGRGTANTGELFF TGTGCCAGCAGTGGGCGGGGGACAGCGAACACCGGGGAGCTGTTTTTT
many 15 TRBD2 TRBJ2-7 TRBV27 CASSSFGGGFLEQYF TGTGCCAGCAGTTCATTCGGGGGGGGTTTCCTCGAGCAGTACTTC
many 13 - TRBJ1-1 TRBV6-5 CASSYEWGAEAFF TGTGCCAGCAGTTACGAGTGGGGGGCTGAAGCTTTCTTT
many 17 TRBD2 TRBJ2-1 TRBV24-1 CATSDSGAGGLYNEQFF TGTGCCACCAGTGATTCGGGAGCGGGAGGGCTGTACAATGAGCAGTTCTTC
medium-sized 13 - TRBJ2-3 TRBV6-6 CASSSRSGDTQYF TGTGCCAGCAGTTCCCGAAGCGGGGATACGCAGTATTTT
many 14 - TRBJ2-3 TRBV7-8 CASSFQQLSDTQYF TGTGCCAGCAGCTTCCAACAACTCTCAGATACGCAGTATTTT
many 16 TRBD2 TRBJ2-1 TRBV5-4 CASNSGGTSSRNEQFF TGTGCCAGCAACTCCGGGGGGACTAGTAGTAGGAATGAGCAGTTCTTC
- 12 - TRBJ2-7 TRBV6-2/TRBV6-3 CASRLTIYEQYF TGTGCCAGCAGGCTGACCATTTACGAGCAGTACTTC
many 12 - TRBJ2-7 TRBV3-1 CASSQVRTEQYF TGTGCCAGCAGCCAAGTAAGAACGGAGCAGTACTTC
few 11 - TRBJ1-5 TRBV9 CASNENQPQHF TGTGCCAGCAACGAAAATCAGCCCCAGCATTTT
few 16 - TRBJ2-2 TRBV5-1 CASSLVGRANTGELFF TGCGCCAGCAGCTTGGTAGGGAGAGCAAACACCGGGGAGCTGTTTTTT
medium-sized 12 - TRBJ1-1 TRBV27 CASSLPGTEAFF TGTGCCAGCAGTCTCCCGGGCACTGAAGCTTTCTTT
many 16 TRBD1 TRBJ2-5 TRBV29-1 CSVVPWSGQTQETQYF TGCAGCGTTGTCCCTTGGTCGGGACAGACACAAGAGACCCAGTACTTC
many 14 TRBD1 TRBJ1-5 TRBV9 CASSPSGGGQPQHF TGTGCCAGCAGCCCTTCAGGGGGCGGTCAGCCCCAGCATTTT
many 15 - TRBJ2-5 TRBV28 CASSPSGGGRETQYF TGTGCCAGCAGTCCCAGCGGAGGCGGCCGGGAGACCCAGTACTTC
many 14 - TRBJ2-5 TRBV2 CASSSGAGQETQYF TGTGCCAGCAGTAGCGGAGCGGGCCAAGAGACCCAGTACTTC
medium-sized 14 - TRBJ2-7 TRBV20-1 CSARDHARENEQYF TGCAGTGCTAGAGATCACGCCCGGGAGAACGAGCAGTACTTC
many 14 - TRBJ1-1 TRBV2 CASRPQESNTEAFF TGTGCCAGCAGACCACAGGAGAGCAACACTGAAGCTTTCTTT
many 15 TRBD2 TRBJ2-3 TRBV5-4 CASSSGGRSTDTQYF TGTGCCAGCAGCTCGGGGGGACGAAGCACAGATACGCAGTATTTT
many 11 - TRBJ1-5 TRBV6-1 CASSEIQPQHF TGTGCCAGCAGTGAAATTCAGCCCCAGCATTTT
many 13 - TRBJ2-3 TRBV7-7 CASSLALMDTQYF TGTGCTAGCAGCTTAGCGCTAATGGATACGCAGTATTTT
many 14 - TRBJ1-2 TRBV5-1 CASSNGQTNYGYTF TGCGCCAGCAGCAACGGACAGACTAACTATGGCTACACCTTC
few 15 - TRBJ1-1 TRBV6-6 CASSSRALGDTEAFF TGTGCCAGCAGTTCCAGGGCCCTGGGGGACACTGAAGCTTTCTTT
medium-sized 15 - TRBJ2-6 TRBV25-1 CASTGTDTGANVLTF TGTGCCAGCACCGGGACGGACACTGGGGCCAACGTCCTGACTTTC
- 15 TRBD2 TRBJ2-1 TRBV2 CASSVEREGYNEQFF TGTGCCAGCAGTGTGGAGCGGGAGGGCTACAATGAGCAGTTCTTC
- 16 TRBD1 TRBJ2-7 TRBV7-6 CASSSVGDRGYREQYF TGTGCCAGCAGCTCAGTAGGGGACAGGGGTTATCGCGAGCAGTACTTC
medium-sized 14 TRBD1 TRBJ2-7 TRBV24-1 CATSPGQGPSEQYF TGTGCCACCAGTCCAGGACAGGGCCCTTCCGAGCAGTACTTC
medium-sized 15 TRBD2 TRBJ2-1 TRBV28 CASSPSPGGGPVQFF TGTGCCAGCAGTCCCTCTCCCGGGGGAGGGCCCGTGCAGTTCTTC
many 15 - TRBJ2-7 TRBV20-1 CSAPSLSGHSYEQYF TGCAGTGCCCCCAGTTTAAGCGGGCATTCCTACGAGCAGTACTTC
- 14 - TRBJ2-3 TRBV7-3 CASSLGRRADTQYF TGTGCCAGCAGCTTAGGTAGAAGGGCGGATACGCAGTATTTT
many 19 TRBD2 TRBJ2-1 TRBV18 CASSPPGLAGPILYNEQFF TGTGCCAGCTCACCACCGGGGCTAGCGGGACCGATCCTCTACAATGAGCAGTTCTTC
medium-sized 12 - TRBJ2-7 TRBV29-1 CSAKSYSYEQYF TGCAGCGCCAAATCCTACAGCTACGAGCAGTACTTC
medium-sized 16 TRBD1 TRBJ2-7 TRBV11-2 CASSLVSGQGLYEQYF TGTGCCAGCAGCTTAGTCTCTGGACAGGGACTCTACGAGCAGTACTTC